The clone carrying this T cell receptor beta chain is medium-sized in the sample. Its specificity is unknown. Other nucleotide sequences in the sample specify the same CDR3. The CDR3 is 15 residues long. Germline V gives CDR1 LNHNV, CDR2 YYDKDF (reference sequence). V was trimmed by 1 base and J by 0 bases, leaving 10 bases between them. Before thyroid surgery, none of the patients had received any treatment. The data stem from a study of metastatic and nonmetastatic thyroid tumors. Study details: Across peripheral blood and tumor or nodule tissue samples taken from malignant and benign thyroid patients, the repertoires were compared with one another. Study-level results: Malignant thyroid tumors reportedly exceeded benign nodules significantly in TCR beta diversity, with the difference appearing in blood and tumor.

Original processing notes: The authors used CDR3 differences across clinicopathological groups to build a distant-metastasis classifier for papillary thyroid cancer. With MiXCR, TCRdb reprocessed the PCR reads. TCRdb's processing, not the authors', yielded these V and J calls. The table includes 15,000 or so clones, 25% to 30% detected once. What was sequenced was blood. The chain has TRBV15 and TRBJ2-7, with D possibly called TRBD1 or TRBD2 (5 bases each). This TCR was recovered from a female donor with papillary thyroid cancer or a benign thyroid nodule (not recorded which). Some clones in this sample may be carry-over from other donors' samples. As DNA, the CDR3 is TGTGCCACCAGCAGAGGCGCAGGGAGCTCCTACGAGCAGTACTTC. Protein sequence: CATSRGAGSSYEQYF.